This entry describes one TCR beta chain. Its antigen is still unknown. One base away there is no much larger clone; base qualities are not given. TCRbeta CDR3 regions were amplified from genomic DNA by means of the immunoSEQ Assay, a bias-controlled multiplex PCR. From the authors' description of their analysis: The number of nucleated cells in each sample was estimated from the amplification of reference gene primers within the assay. To quantify the absolute abundance of each unique TCRbeta CDR3 rearrangement, sequence reads were collapsed and filtered. For each sample, productive Simpson clonality was calculated as the square root of Simpson's diversity index across productive rearrangements. TCRdb mirrors the immuneACCESS table, restricted to in-frame sequences. Some clones are absent from its copies; in checked studies, under half trace to an unresolved V gene, and the reason for the others is unknown. The V and J calls and clone size are taken from that table; D and trimming were inferred from the DNA. This sample gives 220,000 or so clones in total; around 86% of them show up just once. The leading ten clones occupy about 10% of the sample.

This sample was included in a study of blood T cell repertoires in COVID-19 (dated by TCRdb to 2020 to 2021). As for the study more broadly: Collaborator samples came from the United States, Italy and Spain and covered acute and convalescent phases of COVID-19. A freely available public database, intended as a resource for researchers studying the immune response to SARS-CoV-2, is where the repertoires were released. Nearly every sample came with metadata listing a de-identified subject ID, COVID-19 status, age in years and sex. The samples were drawn from two sources: the first 160 participants of the ongoing ImmuneRACE study, and fewer than 1,500 subjects contributed by 6 global collaborators. Where available, HLA class I and class II types were taken from metadata supplied by the sample provider and were not determined by assay-based typing. The material from the prospective study consisted of cDNA or gDNA derived from T cells, B-cell-depleted T cells, or PBMCs. Subjects who had been exposed to COVID-19, were actively infected with it, or had recovered from it provided the deeply sampled blood TCRbeta repertoires that made up the dataset.

Results the study describes overall, beyond this receptor: How much clinical and demographic metadata was included differed by source and by participant, and the metadata was provided uncurated.

At one collaborating source in Seattle, patients were enrolled during active infection and were followed longitudinally through the course of disease. Collaborating institutions collected whole blood in K2EDTA tubes following their own protocols. For TCRbeta analysis, collaborator samples were shipped as frozen whole blood, as isolated PBMCs, or as DNA extracted from either sample type. The V and J ends are trimmed by 6 bases and 5 bases, leaving 18 bases between them. From a lookup of the germline V gene, CDR1 and CDR2 are SGHRS and YFSETQ. Including the terminal cysteine and phenylalanine, the CDR3 comprises 14 residues. Only the CDR3 DNA is retained, 42 bases long and in frame from the first base.

The TCR comes from a woman in her forties or fifties with COVID-19, enrolled during active disease. The sample consisted of peripheral blood. The rearranged segments are TRBV5-1 and TRBJ2-7; the D gene is possibly TRBD1, with 8 bases matching. CDR3 protein: CASTGYRGGNEQYF. The base sequence is TGCGCCAGCACCGGCTACAGGGGGGGGAACGAGCAGTACTTC.